One sample yielded the 11 T cell receptor beta chains listed below, sequenced in a study of blood T cell repertoires in COVID-19 (TCRdb year 2020). The protocol used for the library was the immunoSEQ multiplex PCR assay. What TCRdb holds here is the immuneACCESS table cut down to in-frame rearrangements. Part of the clones is not present; checked against another copy, under half of the missing clones reflect an unresolved V gene, and the others are unexplained. The sample profile shows some 250,000 clones; roughly 89% of them were found once. Approximately 2% of the sample goes to the ten largest clones. Input material: peripheral blood. These receptors all come from a man aged 25-40 years who had recovered from COVID-19.

V usage is TRBV19 and J usage is TRBJ1-2; D call uncertain. The germline CDR1 and CDR2 sequences are LNHDA and SQIVND (reference sequence). The CDR3 contains 13 residues. V lost 6 bases and J lost 8, with 16 bases in between. CDR3 protein: CASSPTEGRGYTF. The CDR3, as DNA: TGTGCCAGTAGCCCTACGGAAGGGAGGGGCTACACCTTC.

The V and J genes are TRBV6-1 and TRBJ1-6; D is unresolved. CDR1 is MNHNS and CDR2 is SASEGT in the germline V gene. The CDR3 totals 16 residues. V was pared by 3 bases and J by 6 bases, with 15 bases between. The CDR3 DNA reads TGTGCCAGCAGTGACAAAGACCCAGGAGGTAATTCACCCCTCCACTTT. This sequence encodes CASSDKDPGGNSPLHF.

The chain recombines TRBV6-5 with TRBJ1-1; possibly TRBD1 for D (5 bases). Deletions cut 7 bases from V and 5 bases from J, with 20 bases between. Per the germline V gene, CDR1 is MNHEY and CDR2 is SVGAGI. The CDR3 length is 15 residues. This chain's CDR3 is CASKSSGGGKTEAFF. CDR3 bases: TGTGCCAGCAAGTCAAGCGGCGGGGGAAAGACTGAAGCTTTCTTT.

The V call is TRBV10-1, the J call TRBJ2-3, with D perhaps TRBD1 (5 bases). This CDR3 region has 15 residues. Germline V CDR1 and CDR2: WNHNN, SYGVQD (reference sequence). V was shortened by 3 bases and J by 2 bases, with 12 bases between the two germline ends. Here the CDR3 reads CASSDGDSPTDTQYF. The CDR3 nucleotides read TGCGCCAGCAGTGACGGTGACAGTCCCACAGATACGCAGTATTTT.

The CDR3 is CASSSGQVHTYEQYF. CDR3 in DNA: TGTGCCAGCAGCTCGGGACAGGTCCATACCTACGAGCAGTACTTC. This chain links TRBV5-4 with TRBJ2-7, with 8 bases that match TRBD1. Trimming took 3 bases from V and 2 from J; bases not matched to a gene: 7. The CDR3 is 15 residues long. The V gene's germline CDR1 is SGHNT and CDR2 YYREEE (reference sequence).

The chain carries TRBV27 and TRBJ1-2, with D possibly TRBD1 on 6 matching bases. Germline CDR1 MNHEY, CDR2 SMNVEV (reference sequence). V was cut by 2 bases and J by 6 bases, with 13 bases left in between. This CDR3 has 14 amino acids. The chain's CDR3 is CASSLRYRENGYTF. The CDR3 DNA sequence: TGTGCCAGCAGTTTACGGTACAGGGAGAATGGCTACACCTTC.

The chain is built from TRBV9 and TRBJ1-1; TRBD1 matches 8 bases. The CDR3 loop spans 14 amino acids. V lost 4 bases and J lost 4; bases outside the gene matches: 6. Looked up from germline, CDR1 is SGDLS and CDR2 is YYNGEE. The CDR3 spells CASSTGQGGTEAFF. The DNA for the CDR3 is TGTGCCAGCAGCACCGGACAGGGAGGCACTGAAGCTTTCTTT.

This chain joins TRBV11-2 and TRBJ1-1; the D is unclear. CDR1 SGHAT and CDR2 FQNNGV come from the germline V gene. The CDR3 totals 15 residues. Trimming cost V 3 bases and J 3 bases, with 14 bases left between them. CDR3 in amino acids: CASSFRSPPDTEAFF. The CDR3 bases are TGTGCCAGCAGCTTTAGATCGCCACCTGACACTGAAGCTTTCTTT.

J is TRBJ1-1 and V is TRBV11-2; 7 bases map to TRBD1. Germline V gene lookup returns CDR1 SGHAT and CDR2 FQNNGV. The CDR3 sequence is 15 residues long. The V and J ends lost 6 bases and 0 bases, in that order; junction bases with no gene match: 7. For the CDR3, the DNA is TGTGCCAGCAGTAGGACAGGATCGATGAACACTGAAGCTTTCTTT. This gives the protein CASSRTGSMNTEAFF.

The V gene is TRBV9, the J gene TRBJ2-3, with 7 bases identical to TRBD2. The CDR3 totals 14 residues. J gave up 4 bases and V 3 bases, and 5 bases lay outside the gene matches. CDR1 is SGDLS, CDR2 YYNGEE, per germline. The CDR3 loop is CASSAGGGADTQYF. In nucleotides, the CDR3 is TGTGCCAGCAGCGCGGGGGGTGGGGCAGATACGCAGTATTTT.

This rearrangement joins TRBV6-5 to TRBJ2-5, with no clear D. The CDR3 has 13 residues. From germline, CDR1 is MNHEY and CDR2 SVGAGI. Trimming took off 6 bases at V and 3 bases at J, with 11 bases between the two ends. This CDR3 reads CASRFPGEETQYF. CDR3 sequence (DNA): TGTGCCAGCAGATTCCCAGGTGAAGAGACCCAGTACTTC.